The present T cell receptor beta chain was sequenced within a study of blood T cell repertoires in COVID-19. Produced via immunoSEQ multiplex PCR; TCRdb's table is partial and in-frame only. The data show some 130,000 clones, approximately 70% seen once. This clone showed up just a few times. Germline values: CDR1 SEHNR, CDR2 FQNEAQ (reference sequence). V was cut by 5 bases and J by 5 bases, with 13 bases left in between. This CDR3 spans 14 amino acids. The V gene is TRBV7-9, the J gene TRBJ1-5, with TRBD1 as a possible D gene (6 bases). The sequence derives from a woman in her seventies with acute or convalescent COVID-19. The specimen was peripheral blood. Here the CDR3 DNA reads TGTGCCAGCAGCGCGGACAGCCGACATCAGCCCCAGCATTTT. It is translated as CASSADSRHQPQHF.